This TCR beta chain was identified during a study of blood T cells in healthy people across ages. Germline CDR1 and CDR2: SNHLY and FYNNEI. This CDR3 spans 16 amino acids. Points on this clonotype: Its specificity is unknown.

Together with a sample-barcoded 5' primer, a J-beta primer mix was included in a second PCR lasting roughly 6 to 12 cycles. Each cDNA molecule, via a template-switch adaptor with 12 random nucleotides, was tagged. TCRdb used MiXCR to reprocess the 5' RACE reads, holding one entry per CDR3 protein. The sample includes about 750,000 distinct CDR3 sequences, about 53% seen only once; the top ten take 41%. Roughly 10 milliliters of peripheral blood were drawn from each donor. PBMCs were isolated at a quantity of at least 6 million per sample. Study-wide results and caveats: Estimates of total diversity, which came from one million sequenced T cells, were considered to be underestimates.

The receptor comes from a man at least 80 years old in good health. Sequencing was performed on blood. V gene TRBV2 combines with J gene TRBJ2-1; possibly TRBD2 for D (6 bases). The J call may be incorrect, as the DNA end agrees better with TRBJ2-7. In nucleotides, the CDR3 is TGTGCCAGCAGCCCCAGCGGGTGGAGCTCCTACAATGAGCAGTACTTC. The encoded protein is CASSPSGWSSYNEQYF.